The 18 T cell receptor beta chains presented below share a single source sample, sequenced in a study of blood T cell repertoires in COVID-19. Generated by immunoSEQ multiplex PCR, the TCRdb table keeps only in-frame clones and is missing some. The sample holds under 500,000 clones, about 89% seen once. Sequencing was carried out using peripheral blood. The receptors were gathered from a woman in her thirties with acute or convalescent COVID-19.

The chain has TRBV28 and TRBJ2-7; D is perhaps TRBD1 (7 bases). The V gene's germline CDR1 is MDHEN and CDR2 SYDVKM. V was shortened by 2 bases and J by 8 bases, with 25 bases between the two germline ends. The CDR3 contains 17 residues. The CDR3 spells CASSLPFRGDNGDQQYF. Written as DNA, the CDR3 is TGTGCCAGCAGTTTACCCTTCAGGGGGGATAATGGCGATCAGCAGTACTTC.

The chain links TRBV7-6 to TRBJ2-5, with a weak D call TRBD1 (6 bases). The V gene lost 5 bases and the J gene lost 2 bases, with 15 bases spanning the gap. CDR1 and CDR2 from the germline V gene are SGHVS and FNYEAQ. This CDR3 is built from 15 residues. The CDR3 coding sequence is TGTGCCAGCAGCCCTCGGACAGTACAACAAGAGACCCAGTACTTC. Its translation: CASSPRTVQQETQYF.

The gene calls are TRBV7-2 and TRBJ2-7; 10 bases match TRBD2. The CDR3 has 12 amino acids. V trimming: 5 bases; J trimming: 7 bases; junction bases outside the gene matches: 2. The V gene's germline CDR1 is SGHTA and CDR2 FQGNSA. DNA of the CDR3: TGTGCCAGCAGCCTGGGACTAGCGGAGCAGTACTTC. Translating it yields CASSLGLAEQYF.

The chain joins TRBV5-1 to TRBJ2-4, with a possible D match to TRBD1 (6 bases). Germline V CDR1 and CDR2: SGHRS, YFSETQ. CDR3 length equals 15 residues. Trimming took off 4 bases at V and 10 bases at J, with 21 bases between the two ends. The CDR3 reads CASSAATGSGRIQYF. The CDR3 bases are TGCGCCAGCAGCGCGGCAACAGGGAGCGGTAGAATTCAGTACTTC.

The chain has TRBV7-9 and TRBJ1-3; 11 bases fit TRBD1. Germline trimming cut 5 bases from V and 3 bases from J; bases unmatched to any gene: 3. Germline CDR1 and CDR2: SEHNR and FQNEAQ (reference sequence). The CDR3 extends over 15 amino acids. Written as DNA, the CDR3 is TGTGCCAGCAGCGGGACAGGGGGTTATGGAAACACCATATATTTT. Translated: CASSGTGGYGNTIYF. The variable domain in full, with the rest retrieved from reference TRBV7-9 and TRBJ1-3, is DTGVSQNPRHKITKRGQNVTFRCDPISEHNRLYWYRQTLGQGPEFLTYFQNEAQLEKSRLLSDRFSAERPKGSFSTLEIQRTEQGDSAMYLCASSGTGGYGNTIYFGEGSWLTVV.

CDR3: CASSLAPGGVSYEQYF. CDR3 nucleotide sequence: TGCGCCAGCAGCTTGGCCCCGGGGGGCGTCTCCTACGAGCAGTACTTC. This chain connects TRBV5-1 to TRBJ2-7; perhaps TRBD2 as D (7 bases). The V gene lost 0 bases and the J gene lost 0 bases, with 13 bases spanning the gap. Germline-derived CDR1 and CDR2 are SGHRS and YFSETQ. This CDR3 region has 16 residues.

The rearrangement joins TRBV18 to TRBJ2-7; D is unresolved. The germline V gene encodes CDR1 KGHSH and CDR2 LQKENI. Trimming pared 3 bases from V and 4 bases from J, leaving 13 bases between. CDR3 size: 14 residues. The CDR3, as DNA: TGTGCCAGCTCACCCCCCGGCTCAGGTTACGAGCAGTACTTC. This codes for CASSPPGSGYEQYF.

The CDR3 DNA sequence: TGTGCCAGCAGCCGCGGGGAGGCCAAGACAGATACGCAGTATTTT. Amino acids: CASSRGEAKTDTQYF. The chain combines TRBV7-8 with TRBJ2-3, with D possibly matching TRBD2 (6 bases). Germline V gene sequence: CDR1 SGHVS, CDR2 FQNEAQ. CDR3 length: 15 amino acids. Trimming took off 5 bases at V and 3 bases at J, with 15 bases between the two ends.

The chain couples TRBV6-5 to TRBJ2-3; D is possibly TRBD1 (6 bases). Germline V gene data show CDR1 as MNHEY and CDR2 as SVGAGI. V shed 6 bases and J shed 3 bases, with 16 bases lying between them. This CDR3 contains 15 residues. The chain's CDR3 is CASSPAGVVTDTQYF. The CDR3 DNA reads as TGTGCCAGCAGCCCGGCAGGGGTTGTAACAGATACGCAGTATTTT.

CDR3 residues: CSASGGRGEQYF. The CDR3 DNA sequence: TGCAGTGCTAGTGGAGGTCGTGGTGAGCAGTACTTC. This chain uses TRBV20-1 with TRBJ2-7; D may be TRBD2 (5 bases). This CDR3 has 12 amino acids. Germline CDR1 DFQATT, CDR2 SNEGSKA (reference sequence). The V end lost 3 bases, the J end lost 7 bases, and 13 bases lay between the germline ends.

This chain links TRBV2 with TRBJ1-1; D gene unclear. CDR1 and CDR2 (germline): SNHLY, FYNNEI. V was pared by 8 bases and J by 3 bases, with 10 bases between. CDR3 length equals 12 residues. This chain's CDR3 is CASLPRDTEAFF. The CDR3 DNA reads TGTGCCAGCTTGCCACGGGACACTGAAGCTTTCTTT.

This chain connects TRBV7-8 to TRBJ2-5, with TRBD2 identical over 8 bases. J lost 5 bases, V lost 5 bases, and 10 bases had no gene match. Germline V gene sequence: CDR1 SGHVS, CDR2 FQNEAQ. The CDR3 consists of 15 residues. Here the CDR3 reads CASSPPGGAAETQYF. CDR3 nucleotides: TGTGCCAGCAGCCCTCCGGGGGGGGCGGCGGAGACCCAGTACTTC. Full variable domain (rest looked up from reference TRBV7-8 and TRBJ2-5): GAGVSQSPRYKVAKRGQDVALRCDPISGHVSLFWYQQALGQGPEFLTYFQNEAQLDKSGLPSDRFFAERPEGSVSTLKIQRTQQEDSAVYLCASSPPGGAAETQYFGPGTRLLVL.

This clone was picked up one time. This rearrangement joins TRBV3-1 (or the pseudogene TRBV3-2) to TRBJ2-5, with D tentatively TRBD2 (5 bases). V lost 8 bases and J 4 bases, leaving 11 bases between the germline ends. The CDR3 contains 12 residues. Germline CDR1 LGHDT, CDR2 YNNKEL (reference sequence). The CDR3 loop reads CASQQTRETQYF. In nucleotides, the CDR3 is TGTGCCAGCCAGCAAACTAGAGAGACCCAGTACTTC.

J is TRBJ1-1 and V is TRBV15, with D unresolved. The CDR3 is 13 amino acids. In germline, CDR1 is LNHNV, CDR2 YYDKDF (reference sequence). The V gene lost 1 base and the J gene lost 10 bases, with 13 bases spanning the gap. In DNA, the CDR3 is TGTGCCACCAGCAGAGTGGAGGGAGATCGAGCTTTCTTT. It encodes CATSRVEGDRAFF.

In its sample, this clone was seen once. The genes are TRBV5-1 and TRBJ2-6; perhaps TRBD1 as D (6 bases). Per germline, CDR1 SGHRS and CDR2 YFSETQ. CDR3 length: 15 residues. V gave up 3 bases and J gave up 2 bases, with 9 bases separating them. The CDR3 loop is CASSSPGAGANVLTF. For the CDR3, the DNA is TGCGCCAGCAGCTCTCCAGGGGCTGGGGCCAACGTCCTGACTTTC. The variable domain in full, with the rest retrieved from reference TRBV5-1 and TRBJ2-6, is KAGVTQTPRYLIKTRGQQVTLSCSPISGHRSVSWYQQTPGQGLQFLFEYFSETQRNKGNFPGRFSGRQFSNSRSEMNVSTLELGDSALYLCASSSPGAGANVLTFGAGSRLTVL.

V and J are TRBV6-6 and TRBJ1-1, with D unclear. V lost 2 bases, J lost 0 bases, and 7 bases lay in between. Germline CDR1 and CDR2: MNHNY and SVGAGI (reference sequence). This CDR3 spans 14 amino acids. In DNA, the CDR3 is TGTGCCAGCAGTTACGTCGGAGTGAACACTGAAGCTTTCTTT. As protein: CASSYVGVNTEAFF.

This clone was detected only once. This CDR3 is also generated by other DNA sequences in the sample. This chain connects TRBV27 to TRBJ2-7; D is unresolved. The germline CDR1 and CDR2 sequences are MNHEY and SMNVEV (reference sequence). Trimming shortened V by 1 base and J by 0 bases, and 4 bases separated the two germline ends. CDR3 length: 13 amino acids. The CDR3 here is CASSLFSSYEQYF. In DNA form, the CDR3 reads TGTGCCAGCAGTTTATTTAGCTCCTACGAGCAGTACTTC.

This chain uses TRBV30 with TRBJ2-2, with a tentative D call TRBD1 (5 bases). The CDR3 runs 14 residues. Trimming cost V 0 bases and J 5 bases, with 10 bases left between them. CDR1 is GTSNPN, CDR2 SVGIG, per germline (reference sequence). This chain's CDR3 is CAWSVPGRTGELFF. The CDR3 DNA is TGTGCCTGGAGTGTGCCAGGGCGAACCGGGGAGCTGTTTTTT.